The 22 T cell receptor beta chains listed next were all sequenced from one sample in a study of tumor-infiltrating lymphocytes in primary liver carcinoma. A constant-region primer primed TCR beta cDNA synthesis from about 0.55 ug of total RNA. ARM-PCR was slightly modified, and three nested multiplex PCR rounds with it gave rise to the TCR beta libraries. The opening two PCR rounds, 10 cycles each, paired TRBV1-TRBV30 forward primers with a C-beta reverse primer. TCRdb reprocessed the multiplex PCR reads with MiXCR, giving one entry per CDR3 protein. The sample has about 26,000 distinct CDR3 sequences, about three quarters seen once. Taking roughly 18-32 mg of unsorted bulk tissue, the authors co-extracted RNA and DNA. Sequenced: liver tumor tissue from sampling region 3. Subset here: tumor region T3, left-lateral pole. These receptors were collected from a man aged 40-49 years with primary liver carcinoma and hepatitis B virus infection.

A note on this clonotype: Germline is not matched at one junction end, which may reflect a read error. The chain uses TRBV7-8 and TRBJ2-1; TRBD1 matches at 7 bases. The CDR3 loop spans 14 amino acids. The germline gives CDR1 SGHVS, CDR2 FQNEAQ. The CDR3 reads CAISPDRIYIEQFF. The CDR3, as DNA: TGTGCCATCAGCCCGGACAGGATCTACATTGAGCAGTTCTTC. The variable domain in full, with the rest retrieved from reference TRBV7-8 and TRBJ2-1, is GAGVSQSPRYKVAKRGQDVALRCDPISGHVSLFWYQQALGQGPEFLTYFQNEAQLDKSGLPSDRFFAERPEGSVSTLKIQRTQQEDSAVYLCAISPDRIYIEQFFGPGTRLTVL.

Comments on this clonotype: The CDR3 end shows no conserved phenylalanine or tryptophan, and so a read error is likely. V and J are TRBV6-5 and TRBJ1-1; D is uncertain. Germline loops: CDR1 MNHEY, CDR2 SVGAGI. CDR3 size: 13 residues. The CDR3 spells CANSSPRNTEAFV. CDR3 nucleotide sequence: TGTGCCAACAGTTCCCCTAGGAACACTGAAGCTTTCGTT.

By sample share, this clonotype is medium-sized. The rearrangement uses TRBV6-5 and TRBJ2-1; 11 bases are shared with TRBD2. Unmatched junction bases numbered 11, after V lost 5 bases and J lost 2 bases. Per the germline V gene, CDR1 is MNHEY and CDR2 is SVGAGI. CDR3 length: 18 amino acids. The CDR3 protein is CASSKTSGVSSPYNEQFF. CDR3 nucleotides: TGTGCCAGCAGTAAGACTAGCGGGGTATCTTCCCCCTACAATGAGCAGTTCTTC.

This clonotype was picked up a small number of times. A read error may be the cause here, since a much bigger clone is one base away. The rearrangement uses TRBV5-1 and TRBJ2-3; TRBD2 agrees at 9 bases. The CDR3 loop spans 16 amino acids. CDR1 is SGHRS, CDR2 YFSETQ, per germline. Here the CDR3 DNA reads TGCACCAGCAGCTTCCTAGCGGGAATTAACACAGATACGCAGTATTTT. Translated, it gives CTSSFLAGINTDTQYF.

Turning to this clonotype: A much larger clone is a single base away; this may be a read error. Given the absence of the conserved phenylalanine or tryptophan at the CDR3 end, a read error is likely. V usage is TRBV6-1 and J usage is TRBJ2-1, with D perhaps matching TRBD1 (6 bases). Germline V CDR1 and CDR2: MNHNS, SASEGT. CDR3 size: 14 residues. Here the CDR3 DNA reads TGTGCAAGCAGTGAATGGCAGGGGACGGATGAGCAGTTCTTA. It yields the protein CASSEWQGTDEQFL.

To note about this clonotype: The CDR3 end shows no conserved phenylalanine or tryptophan, and so a read error is likely. The chain combines TRBV11-2 with TRBJ2-3, with D possibly matching TRBD2 (7 bases). The CDR3 has 18 residues. In germline, CDR1 is SGHAT, CDR2 FQNNGV. The CDR3 reads CASSLGGATSSSTDTQYY. The DNA for the CDR3 is TGTGCCAGTAGCTTAGGGGGGGCGACTTCGTCAAGCACAGATACGCAGTATTAT.

As to this clonotype: A read error is likely, as this CDR3 ends without the conserved phenylalanine or tryptophan. V is TRBV11-2 and J is TRBJ2-5, with D perhaps given as TRBD1 or TRBD2 (5 bases each). This CDR3 is built from 16 residues. CDR1 and CDR2 from the germline V gene are SGHAT and FQNNGV. The CDR3 here is CVSSQTPGWGRETQYL. The CDR3 DNA follows: TGTGTCAGCAGCCAAACTCCTGGCTGGGGGAGAGAGACCCAGTACCTC.

This chain uses TRBV11-3 with TRBJ2-7; a possible D gene is TRBD2 (5 bases). The CDR3 runs to 13 residues. V shed 2 bases and J shed 6 bases, with 11 bases lying between them. CDR1 and CDR2 from the germline V gene are SGHNT and YENEEA. CDR3 in amino acids: CASSLTPSGEQYF. CDR3 bases: TGTGCCAGCAGCTTAACACCCAGCGGCGAGCAGTACTTC.

Concerning this clonotype itself: The junction does not match germline at one end; this may be a read error. The gene calls are TRBV4-1 and TRBJ2-7; D is ambiguous. The CDR3 totals 13 residues. Germline V gives CDR1 MGHRA, CDR2 YSYEKL. The CDR3 nucleotides are TGTGCCAGCAGTCCGGGCCGTTGCTACGAGCAGTACTTC. This encodes CASSPGRCYEQYF.

The chain couples TRBV28 to TRBJ2-2; no definite D call. Germline CDR1 is MDHEN and CDR2 is SYDVKM. The CDR3 sequence is 12 residues long. V dropped 3 bases and J dropped 5 bases, with 4 bases sitting between them. The CDR3 nucleotides read TGTGCCAGCAGTTTTAATACCGGGGAGCTGTTTTTT. Amino acids: CASSFNTGELFF.

As concerns this clonotype: Relative to the germline gene, one junction end is altered; a read error may explain this. The chain carries TRBV4-1 and TRBJ1-6; 9 bases are shared with TRBD1. From germline, CDR1 is MGHRA and CDR2 YSYEKL. This CDR3 spans 16 amino acids. CDR3 protein: CASIHHLQGADSPLHF. The CDR3, as DNA: TGCGCCAGCATCCACCACCTACAGGGGGCGGATTCGCCCCTCCATTTT.

The chain joins TRBV29-1 to TRBJ2-5, with D perhaps matching TRBD2 (5 bases). Germline CDR1 and CDR2: SQVTM and ANQGSEA. The CDR3 is 14 amino acids. CDR3 nucleotide sequence: TGCAGTCAACTCCCCCCCCGGGGTAGAGAGACCCAGTACTTC. It specifies CSQLPPRGRETQYF.

Note on this clonotype: Likely a read error: the CDR3 ends without its conserved phenylalanine or tryptophan. V and J are TRBV10-1 and TRBJ2-2, with a tentative D call TRBD2 (6 bases). This CDR3 has 15 amino acids. Germline-derived CDR1 and CDR2 are WNHNN and SYGVQD (reference sequence). The CDR3 region is CVSSSGDSYTGELFS. CDR3 sequence (DNA): TGCGTCAGTAGTTCCGGGGACTCTTACACCGGGGAGCTGTTTTCT.

The chain links TRBV12-3 or TRBV12-4 to TRBJ2-7, with TRBD1 identical over 7 bases. The CDR3 spans 19 residues. With V trimmed by 1 base and J by 4 bases, 19 bases remained unmatched. CDR3 nucleotides: TGTGCCAGCAGTTTAGGCCGAGAGTTTGCACAGGGGATAGATTACGAGCAGTACTTC. This gives the protein CASSLGREFAQGIDYEQYF.

In its sample, this clonotype ranks as medium-sized (0.01 to 0.1%). V is TRBV5-1 and J is TRBJ1-5, with D perhaps matching TRBD1 (5 bases). With 1 base removed from V and 3 bases from J, the gap between germline ends came to 8 bases. Germline CDR1 reads SGHRS; CDR2 reads YFSETQ. CDR3 size: 14 residues. As DNA, the CDR3 is TGCGCCAGCAGCTTGTCAGGGAACAATCAGCCCCAGCATTTT. Translation gives CASSLSGNNQPQHF.

Sample share makes this clonotype medium-sized (0.01 to 0.1%). The gene calls are TRBV12-3 or TRBV12-4 and TRBJ2-2; D call uncertain. The germline V and J ends were trimmed by 3 bases and 5 bases, with 19 bases remaining between them. This CDR3 region has 17 residues. The CDR3 region has the DNA TGTGCCAGCAGTTTCCGGCCACTTTCTACCCAGACCGGGGAGCTGTTTTTT. Residues: CASSFRPLSTQTGELFF.

The chain recombines TRBV4-2 with TRBJ1-5, with 7 positions matching TRBD1. V shed 10 bases and J 3 bases; nucleotides not matched to a gene: 24. CDR3 length equals 19 residues. Germline V lookup: CDR1 LGHNA, CDR2 YNFKEQ. The CDR3 reads CANSQGEGSGQLNNQPQHF. DNA of the CDR3: TGTGCCAACAGTCAAGGGGAGGGGTCGGGACAGCTTAACAATCAGCCCCAGCATTTT.

The chain links TRBV10-3 to TRBJ1-5; no clear D gene. Per germline, CDR1 ENHRY and CDR2 SYGVKD. This CDR3 contains 14 residues. The V and J ends lost 7 bases and 6 bases respectively, with 16 bases between them. CDR3: CAINDYEGGQPQHF. The CDR3 bases are TGTGCCATCAATGATTATGAGGGCGGTCAGCCCCAGCATTTT.

As regards this clonotype: The CDR3 end shows no conserved phenylalanine or tryptophan, and so a read error is likely. The rearrangement links TRBV5-6 to TRBJ2-7; possibly TRBD2 for D (5 bases). V was clipped by 6 bases and J by 6 bases, with 10 bases between them. This CDR3 contains 11 residues. Per the germline V gene, CDR1 is SGHDT and CDR2 is YYEEEE. The CDR3 here is CASNRGFEQYS. As DNA, the CDR3 is TGTGCCAGCAACAGAGGGTTCGAGCAGTACTCC.

This clonotype was observed a single time. At one of its ends the junction is not consistent with the germline gene, which may arise from a read error. The CDR3 protein is CASSLARLALGIKESQYF. The CDR3 DNA sequence: TGTGCCAGCAGCTTAGCAAGGCTAGCCCTGGGAATAAAAGAGAGCCAGTACTTC. This chain links TRBV11-2 with TRBJ2-5, with D perhaps TRBD2 (5 bases). CDR1 is SGHAT, CDR2 FQNNGV, per germline. The CDR3 length is 18 residues.

A word on this clonotype: Mismatch with germline at one junction end may stem from a read error. The CDR3 sequence is CASTLEGAQNTDTQYF. Here the CDR3 DNA reads TGTGCCAGCACCCTCGAGGGGGCGCAGAATACAGATACGCAGTACTTT. The chain uses TRBV7-8 and TRBJ2-3; 7 bases match TRBD1. Germline loops: CDR1 SGHVS, CDR2 FQNEAQ. This CDR3 is 16 amino acids long.

In regard to this clonotype: Germline is not matched at one junction end, which may reflect a read error. The chain links TRBV6-5 to TRBJ2-6; D might be TRBD1 or TRBD2, each matching 5 bases. The CDR3 contains 15 residues. The germline V gene has CDR1 MNHEY and CDR2 SVGAGI. Written as DNA, the CDR3 is TGTGCCAGTAGTCCCGACCTTCCCGGGGCCAAGGTCCTGACTTTC. As protein: CASSPDLPGAKVLTF.